A selection of T cell receptor beta chains follows, all from one sample in a study of blood T cell repertoires in COVID-19. Repertoires were generated with immunoSEQ multiplex PCR, while TCRdb's copy carries only in-frame clones and drops some. The table has about 180,000 clones, 70% to 90% seen once. The sample consisted of peripheral blood. These TCRs come from a young woman with acute or convalescent COVID-19. Each CDR3 is given with its conserved first and last residue. D genes are given only for firm matches. Not all rows give a size; the values are once, few, many and, for expanded clones, a class.

V gene: TRBV7-2; D gene: TRBD2; J gene: TRBJ2-2; CDR3 length: 15; clone size: NA; CDR3 protein: CASRRSGTNTGELFF; CDR3 DNA: TGTGCCAGCAGACGTAGCGGGACGAACACCGGGGAGCTGTTTTTT
V gene: TRBV6-1; D gene: NA; J gene: TRBJ2-6; CDR3 length: 16; clone size: once; CDR3 protein: CASSVPGLSGANVLTF; CDR3 DNA: TGTGCCAGCAGTGTCCCAGGACTCTCTGGGGCCAACGTCCTGACTTTC
V gene: TRBV9; D gene: TRBD1; J gene: TRBJ1-5; CDR3 length: 17; clone size: NA; CDR3 protein: CASTLPPGDRDYQPQHF; CDR3 DNA: TGTGCCAGCACCCTCCCCCCCGGTGACAGGGATTATCAGCCCCAGCATTTT
V gene: TRBV5-1; D gene: NA; J gene: TRBJ2-2; CDR3 length: 13; clone size: NA; CDR3 protein: CASSPLFTGELFF; CDR3 DNA: TGCGCCAGCAGCCCCTTATTCACCGGGGAGCTGTTTTTT
V gene: TRBV3-1/TRBV3-2; D gene: NA; J gene: TRBJ2-4; CDR3 length: 14; clone size: once; CDR3 protein: CASSPGSRGNIQYF; CDR3 DNA: TGTGCCAGCAGCCCCGGGTCGAGAGGAAACATTCAGTACTTC
V gene: TRBV5-6; D gene: TRBD2; J gene: TRBJ2-1; CDR3 length: 17; clone size: once; CDR3 protein: CASSSPTSGSSYNEQFF; CDR3 DNA: TGTGCCAGCAGCTCTCCGACTAGCGGGAGCTCCTACAATGAGCAGTTCTTC
V gene: TRBV7-2; D gene: NA; J gene: TRBJ1-2; CDR3 length: 15; clone size: NA; CDR3 protein: CASSSYRAVINGYTF; CDR3 DNA: TGTGCCAGCAGCTCCTACAGGGCGGTAATTAATGGCTACACCTTC
V gene: TRBV30; D gene: NA; J gene: TRBJ1-5; CDR3 length: 13; clone size: NA; CDR3 protein: CAWNGDGNQPQHF; CDR3 DNA: TGTGCCTGGAACGGAGATGGCAATCAGCCCCAGCATTTT
V gene: TRBV10-3; D gene: NA; J gene: TRBJ2-7; CDR3 length: 12; clone size: NA; CDR3 protein: CASRQSSYEQYF; CDR3 DNA: TGTGCCAGCAGACAGAGCTCCTACGAGCAGTACTTC
V gene: TRBV19; D gene: TRBD2; J gene: TRBJ2-7; CDR3 length: 15; clone size: NA; CDR3 protein: CASSIGLAEAYEQYF; CDR3 DNA: TGTGCCAGTAGTATAGGACTAGCGGAGGCCTACGAGCAGTACTTC
V gene: TRBV13; D gene: TRBD1; J gene: TRBJ1-1; CDR3 length: 13; clone size: NA; CDR3 protein: CASSGQGDAEAFF; CDR3 DNA: TGTGCCAGCAGCGGACAGGGGGACGCTGAAGCTTTCTTT
V gene: TRBV11-2; D gene: NA; J gene: TRBJ1-2; CDR3 length: 13; clone size: NA; CDR3 protein: CASSFPGNYGYTF; CDR3 DNA: TGTGCCAGCAGCTTTCCGGGGAACTATGGCTACACCTTC
V gene: TRBV28; D gene: NA; J gene: TRBJ1-1; CDR3 length: 14; clone size: NA; CDR3 protein: CASSLRTLNTEAFF; CDR3 DNA: TGTGCCAGCAGTTTACGGACTCTGAACACTGAAGCTTTCTTT
V gene: TRBV6-6; D gene: TRBD1; J gene: TRBJ2-2; CDR3 length: 15; clone size: NA; CDR3 protein: CASRQTGGFTGELFF; CDR3 DNA: TGTGCCAGCAGACAGACAGGGGGCTTCACCGGGGAGCTGTTTTTT
V gene: TRBV14; D gene: TRBD2; J gene: TRBJ2-5; CDR3 length: 14; clone size: NA; CDR3 protein: CASRDSGSQETQYF; CDR3 DNA: TGTGCCAGCAGGGATAGCGGGTCTCAAGAGACCCAGTACTTC
V gene: TRBV5-4; D gene: NA; J gene: TRBJ1-2; CDR3 length: 13; clone size: NA; CDR3 protein: CAGSLQGTHGYTF; CDR3 DNA: TGTGCCGGCAGCCTTCAGGGTACGCATGGCTACACCTTC
V gene: TRBV29-1; D gene: NA; J gene: TRBJ1-2; CDR3 length: 13; clone size: NA; CDR3 protein: CSVEHEGLRGYTF; CDR3 DNA: TGCAGCGTTGAACACGAGGGACTGAGGGGCTACACCTTC